This TCR beta chain was identified in a study of T cells in women clearing cervical HPV infection. Across the study: Only a few women had HLA typing results available.

As regards this clone: Its antigen is unknown. Read coverage stops 3 residues before the CDR3 terminus; the germline J gene supplies the remainder.

Study-wide results and caveats: TRBV6-7 abundance was lower in cases than controls (around 0.1% versus 0.15%).

TCR beta CDR3 amplified by multiplex PCR from roughly 1,300 ng genomic DNA. The method was immunoSEQ multiplex PCR; TCRdb's version includes in-frame clones alone and lacks a portion of them. This listing includes some 37,000 clones. This CDR3 comprises 13 residues. V was pared by 8 bases and J by 1 base, with 11 bases between. Sequenced: blood buffy coat. The sequence was obtained from a woman between 18 and 70 years old with a cervical HPV16 infection that either progressed to CIN3+ or cleared (not recorded which). The chain joins TRBV12-3 or TRBV12-4 to TRBJ1-1; TRBD1 is a possible D gene (6 bases). CDR3 amino acids: CASLGQRNTEAFF. CDR3 bases read: TGTGCCAGCCTCGGACAGAGGAACACTGAA.